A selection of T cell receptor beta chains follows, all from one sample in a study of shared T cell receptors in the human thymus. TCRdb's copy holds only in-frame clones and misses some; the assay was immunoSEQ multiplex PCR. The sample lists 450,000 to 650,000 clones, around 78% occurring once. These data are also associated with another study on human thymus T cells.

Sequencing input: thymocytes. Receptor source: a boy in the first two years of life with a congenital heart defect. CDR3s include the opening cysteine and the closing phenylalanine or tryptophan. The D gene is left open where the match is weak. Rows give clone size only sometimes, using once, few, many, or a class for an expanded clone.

CDR3 protein: CASKRGLGNEQFF
CDR3 DNA: TGTGCCAGCAAAAGAGGCCTGGGCAATGAGCAGTTCTTC
J gene: TRBJ2-1
clone size: NA
V gene: TRBV9
D gene: NA

CDR3 protein: CASIPGQNTGELFF
CDR3 DNA: TGTGCCAGCATCCCGGGACAAAACACCGGGGAGCTGTTTTTT
J gene: TRBJ2-2
clone size: few
V gene: TRBV11-2
D gene: NA

CDR3 protein: CATSRGQGAQTSTDTQYF
CDR3 DNA: TGTGCCACCAGCAGAGGTCAGGGGGCGCAGACTAGCACAGATACGCAGTATTTT
J gene: TRBJ2-3
clone size: NA
V gene: TRBV15
D gene: TRBD1

CDR3 protein: CASSARDTQYF
CDR3 DNA: TGTGCCAGCAGTGCTAGAGATACGCAGTATTTT
J gene: TRBJ2-3
clone size: few
V gene: TRBV28
D gene: NA

CDR3 protein: CAWSGGGVGGNQPQHF
CDR3 DNA: TGTGCCTGGAGTGGGGGGGGAGTGGGAGGCAATCAGCCCCAGCATTTT
J gene: TRBJ1-5
clone size: NA
V gene: TRBV30
D gene: NA

CDR3 protein: CASSLGGPKYEQYF
CDR3 DNA: TGTGCCAGCAGCTTAGGTGGCCCGAAATACGAGCAGTACTTC
J gene: TRBJ2-7
clone size: NA
V gene: TRBV11-3
D gene: NA

CDR3 protein: CASSYSNTGGNEQFF
CDR3 DNA: TGTGCCAGCAGTTACTCGAACACCGGGGGCAATGAGCAGTTCTTC
J gene: TRBJ2-1
clone size: few
V gene: TRBV6-5
D gene: NA

CDR3 protein: CASSHSSGSADTQYF
CDR3 DNA: TGCGCCAGCAGCCACTCTAGCGGGAGTGCAGATACGCAGTATTTT
J gene: TRBJ2-3
clone size: NA
V gene: TRBV4-3
D gene: TRBD2

CDR3 protein: CASSKLSMGQAYF
CDR3 DNA: TGTGCCAGCAGCAAACTCTCCATGGGTCAGGCGTACTTC
J gene: TRBJ2-7
clone size: NA
V gene: TRBV27
D gene: NA

CDR3 protein: CASKKTGFQYF
CDR3 DNA: TGTGCCAGCAAGAAGACGGGATTTCAGTATTTT
J gene: TRBJ2-3
clone size: once
V gene: TRBV27
D gene: NA

CDR3 protein: CASSPSGVRNQPQHF
CDR3 DNA: TGTGCCAGCAGTCCCTCGGGGGTGAGAAATCAGCCCCAGCATTTT
J gene: TRBJ1-5
clone size: NA
V gene: TRBV27
D gene: NA

CDR3 protein: CASSPPSSGRLSSTPNEQYF
CDR3 DNA: TGTGCCAGCTCACCACCGTCCAGCGGGAGGCTTTCCTCTACCCCGAACGAGCAGTACTTC
J gene: TRBJ2-7
clone size: NA
V gene: TRBV18
D gene: TRBD2

CDR3 protein: CASSLVRTPSSYNEQFF
CDR3 DNA: TGTGCCAGCAGCTTGGTGCGGACACCCAGCTCCTACAATGAGCAGTTCTTC
J gene: TRBJ2-1
clone size: NA
V gene: TRBV5-8
D gene: NA

CDR3 protein: CASSLGGQQFF
CDR3 DNA: TGTGCCAGCAGCTTGGGGGGCCAGCAGTTCTTC
J gene: TRBJ2-1
clone size: once
V gene: TRBV5-6
D gene: NA

CDR3 protein: CASSPGQGVIRSYTF
CDR3 DNA: TGCGCCAGCAGTCCTGGCCAGGGGGTTATTAGGAGCTACACCTTC
J gene: TRBJ1-2
clone size: NA
V gene: TRBV5-1
D gene: TRBD1

CDR3 protein: CSVVLAGQHNEQFF
CDR3 DNA: TGCAGCGTGGTACTAGCGGGTCAGCACAATGAGCAGTTCTTC
J gene: TRBJ2-1
clone size: NA
V gene: TRBV29-1
D gene: TRBD2

CDR3 protein: CASSDSGGSSYNEQFF
CDR3 DNA: TGTGCCAGCAGTGACTCGGGCGGGAGTTCCTACAATGAGCAGTTCTTC
J gene: TRBJ2-1
clone size: few
V gene: TRBV6-4
D gene: TRBD2

CDR3 protein: CASSPAGTGNHEQYF
CDR3 DNA: TGTGCCAGCAGCCCCGCGGGGACAGGGAACCACGAGCAGTACTTC
J gene: TRBJ2-7
clone size: NA
V gene: TRBV7-9
D gene: TRBD1

CDR3 protein: CSARDSRGAFF
CDR3 DNA: TGCAGTGCTAGAGATTCACGGGGGGCTTTCTTT
J gene: TRBJ1-1
clone size: NA
V gene: TRBV20-1
D gene: NA

CDR3 protein: CASSLGPSPGRAGNIQYF
CDR3 DNA: TGTGCCAGCAGCTTAGGACCCTCTCCCGGGAGGGCCGGAAACATTCAGTACTTC
J gene: TRBJ2-4
clone size: NA
V gene: TRBV7-8
D gene: TRBD2

CDR3 protein: CASSIGGLAEVGSYNEQFF
CDR3 DNA: TGCGCCAGCAGCATTGGGGGACTAGCGGAGGTTGGCTCCTACAATGAGCAGTTCTTC
J gene: TRBJ2-1
clone size: NA
V gene: TRBV4-3
D gene: TRBD2

CDR3 protein: CASSLSNRGAKNIQYF
CDR3 DNA: TGTGCCAGCAGTTTATCTAATCGAGGGGCCAAAAACATTCAGTACTTC
J gene: TRBJ2-4
clone size: NA
V gene: TRBV27
D gene: NA

CDR3 protein: CASSYSRTGYTGELFF
CDR3 DNA: TGTGCCAGCAGTTACTCAAGGACAGGGTACACCGGGGAGCTGTTTTTT
J gene: TRBJ2-2
clone size: NA
V gene: TRBV6-6
D gene: TRBD1

CDR3 protein: CASSEGLAGGNEQFF
CDR3 DNA: TGTGCCAGCAGTGAAGGACTAGCGGGGGGCAATGAGCAGTTCTTC
J gene: TRBJ2-1
clone size: few
V gene: TRBV6-1
D gene: TRBD2

CDR3 protein: CASSIQDTGELFF
CDR3 DNA: TGTGCTAGCAGCATTCAGGACACCGGGGAGCTGTTTTTT
J gene: TRBJ2-2
clone size: NA
V gene: TRBV7-7
D gene: NA

CDR3 protein: CASGLTGVNEKLFF
CDR3 DNA: TGTGCTAGTGGTTTGACGGGGGTCAATGAAAAACTGTTTTTT
J gene: TRBJ1-4
clone size: once
V gene: TRBV12-5
D gene: NA

CDR3 protein: CASSQTRTRETQYF
CDR3 DNA: TGCGCCAGCAGCCAAACTAGGACTAGGGAGACCCAGTACTTC
J gene: TRBJ2-5
clone size: NA
V gene: TRBV4-3
D gene: TRBD2

CDR3 protein: CASSGDRLNYGYTF
CDR3 DNA: TGTGCCAGCAGTGGGGACAGACTAAACTATGGCTACACCTTC
J gene: TRBJ1-2
clone size: NA
V gene: TRBV27
D gene: TRBD1

CDR3 protein: CASTDRINQPQHF
CDR3 DNA: TGTGCCAGCACTGACAGAATCAATCAGCCCCAGCATTTT
J gene: TRBJ1-5
clone size: few
V gene: TRBV6-6
D gene: NA

CDR3 protein: CASKGRDMSSYEQYF
CDR3 DNA: TGTGCCAGCAAGGGCCGGGACATGTCCTCCTACGAGCAGTACTTC
J gene: TRBJ2-7
clone size: NA
V gene: TRBV7-8
D gene: NA

CDR3 protein: CASSGQSFDYGYTF
CDR3 DNA: TGTGCCAGCAGCGGACAGTCATTTGACTATGGCTACACCTTC
J gene: TRBJ1-2
clone size: few
V gene: TRBV2
D gene: NA

CDR3 protein: CASSQASGPTDNEQFF
CDR3 DNA: TGCGCCAGCAGCCAAGCTAGCGGGCCCACGGACAATGAGCAGTTCTTC
J gene: TRBJ2-1
clone size: once
V gene: TRBV4-3
D gene: TRBD2

CDR3 protein: CASSHTGGAGANVLTF
CDR3 DNA: TGTGCCAGCAGTCACACAGGGGGCGCTGGGGCCAACGTCCTGACTTTC
J gene: TRBJ2-6
clone size: NA
V gene: TRBV11-3
D gene: TRBD1

CDR3 protein: CASSVRFRGNDEQFF
CDR3 DNA: TGTGCCAGCAGCGTACGGTTTCGGGGGAATGATGAGCAGTTCTTC
J gene: TRBJ2-1
clone size: NA
V gene: TRBV9
D gene: NA

CDR3 protein: CASSLEVTGTFEQYF
CDR3 DNA: TGCGCCAGCAGCTTGGAAGTGACAGGGACCTTTGAGCAGTACTTC
J gene: TRBJ2-7
clone size: NA
V gene: TRBV5-1
D gene: TRBD1

CDR3 protein: CASTRGSNQPQHF
CDR3 DNA: TGTGCCAGCACTAGGGGTTCTAATCAGCCCCAGCATTTT
J gene: TRBJ1-5
clone size: NA
V gene: TRBV28
D gene: NA

CDR3 protein: CASKGDRGGTEAFF
CDR3 DNA: TGTGCCTCCAAGGGGGACAGGGGTGGAACTGAAGCTTTCTTT
J gene: TRBJ1-1
clone size: NA
V gene: TRBV19
D gene: TRBD1

CDR3 protein: CASSPRAGVDIQYF
CDR3 DNA: TGTGCCAGCTCACCACGGGCGGGTGTCGACATTCAGTACTTC
J gene: TRBJ2-4
clone size: few
V gene: TRBV18
D gene: NA

CDR3 protein: CASSVADRAYGYTF
CDR3 DNA: TGTGCCAGCAGTGTGGCGGACAGGGCGTATGGCTACACCTTC
J gene: TRBJ1-2
clone size: NA
V gene: TRBV6-1
D gene: TRBD1

CDR3 protein: CASSHRPSGPPYEQYF
CDR3 DNA: TGTGCCAGCAGCCATCGTCCCAGCGGGCCTCCCTACGAGCAGTACTTC
J gene: TRBJ2-7
clone size: NA
V gene: TRBV5-4
D gene: NA

CDR3 protein: CASQSSGDTQYF
CDR3 DNA: TGCGCCAGCCAAAGTAGTGGAGATACGCAGTATTTT
J gene: TRBJ2-3
clone size: NA
V gene: TRBV10-1
D gene: NA

CDR3 protein: CASSLGAGVTDTQYF
CDR3 DNA: TGTGCCAGCAGCTTGGGGGCAGGGGTCACAGATACGCAGTATTTT
J gene: TRBJ2-3
clone size: NA
V gene: TRBV5-6
D gene: NA